This T cell receptor beta chain was sequenced in a study of Graves' ophthalmopathy and Graves' hyperthyroidism. TCR beta CDR3 regions were amplified from RNA transcripts. A first-round RT-PCR used HTBI primers, followed by a second-round multiplex PCR. TCRdb re-called the multiplex PCR reads through MiXCR, storing one row per CDR3 protein. The sample lists over a million distinct CDR3 sequences, about 40% occurring once. Aged 18 to 65, hyperthyroidism patients had new diagnoses of under 2 months' duration. Exclusion criteria comprised other autoimmune diseases, uncontrolled infections, pregnancy or lactation in patients. The CDR3 totals 11 residues. Trimming took off 8 bases at V and 8 bases at J, with 12 bases between the two ends. In germline, CDR1 is SNHLY, CDR2 FYNNEI. This clonotype appeared many times.

Material: peripheral blood or thyroid tissue (not recorded which). This TCR was recovered from an adult man with Graves' hyperthyroidism. This chain uses TRBV2 with TRBJ1-1; D call uncertain. The DNA of the CDR3 is TGTGCCAGCCTGCGGACTGAAGAAGCTTTCTTT. The encoded protein is CASLRTEEAFF.